This T cell receptor (beta chain) appears in the sequencing data of a study of molecular identifiers for immune sequencing clone quantification. TCRdb redid the calling of the PCR reads with MiXCR, one entry per CDR3 protein. The data hold roughly 100,000 distinct CDR3 sequences, with 35% observed a single time. CDR1 LNHNV and CDR2 YYDKDF come from the germline V gene (reference sequence). The V gene lost 1 base and the J gene lost 5 bases, with 15 bases spanning the gap. This CDR3 has 15 residues. The receptor was isolated from a human donor in good health. Some libraries in this study had Jurkat cell RNA spiked in. Sequencing used naive CD8+ T cells from blood, with Jurkat cell RNA spiked in. Described subset: FACS-sorted CD8+CD4-CCR7+CD45RA+ naive T cells. The chain uses TRBV15 and TRBJ2-7; a possible D gene is TRBD1 (6 bases). The CDR3 region is CATSRGEQGGDEQYF. The CDR3 DNA is TGTGCCACCAGCAGAGGCGAACAGGGCGGCGACGAGCAGTACTTC.